Reported below is one T cell receptor beta chain. Its antigen specificity is not known. Per-nucleotide qualities are absent, and no much larger clonotype sits a single base away. This sample was taken from a study of T-cell reconstitution after alpha-beta-depleted transplantation in children (dated by TCRdb to the mid-2010s). For context, the study as a whole: Using TCR repertoire profiling, the study quantitatively followed how T-cell immune reconstitution unfolded in children after TCRalphabeta/CD19-depleted allogeneic hematopoietic cell transplantation.

Library prep was done by PCR. TCRdb records Illumina HiSeq 2500 as the sequencer. TCR libraries were prepared with molecular barcoding, using unique molecular identifiers to normalize TCRbeta repertoire quantification. TCRdb applied fastp at Q25 and MiXCR to the public reads, then kept only in-frame beta chains. CDR3 protein duplicates are merged, each entry listing the most common genes and DNA. This sample lists 200,000 to 250,000 distinct CDR3 sequences; around 9.6% were detected once. The ten most abundant clones make up around 6.2% of the sample. CDR1 and CDR2 (SQVTM, ANQGSEA) derive from the germline V gene. The CDR3 measures 14 amino acids from cysteine to phenylalanine. Only the CDR3 portion is preserved as DNA: 42 bases, with reading frame beginning at the first base. Deletion took 0 bases off V and 11 bases off J, with a span of 19 bases between the germline ends.

This sequence originates from a human donor who donated a stem cell graft to a child with acute lymphoblastic leukemia. The chain is made from TRBV29-1 and TRBJ1-1, and possibly TRBD1, on 5 matching bases. The specimen was PBMCs from the stem cell graft donor, collected from the stem cell graft. CDR3 loop: CSVEEDGGGRTAFF. At the DNA level, the sequence is TGCAGCGTTGAAGAGGATGGGGGAGGAAGGACGGCTTTCTTT.